This TCR beta chain came from a study of coeliac disease. At the level of the study: The study queried TRBV7-2 bias without high-resolution HLA data. General study findings and limits: Control samples showed higher TRB and TRG clonality than intraepithelial and lamina propria samples in active celiac disease.

Germline CDR1 reads LGHNA; CDR2 reads YNFKEQ. CDR3 length: 15 residues. With 4 bases clipped from V and 2 bases from J, the junction kept 7 bases outside the gene matches. Of note for this clone: What it binds is not known.

Method: immunoSEQ multiplex PCR; TCRdb's copy keeps in-frame clones and lacks some. There are fewer than 800 clones in the sample; around 64% occur only once, and around 11% lies in the top ten. This sequence originates from a woman between 25 and 40 years old with active celiac disease. Input material: intraepithelial lymphocytes from the gut. The rearrangement joins TRBV4-2 to TRBJ2-7, with 8 bases that match TRBD2. The CDR3 region is CASSPVTSGPYEQYF. In nucleotides, the CDR3 is TGTGCCAGCAGCCCGGTCACTAGCGGCCCCTACGAGCAGTACTTC.